This is a list of T cell receptor beta chains from one sample in a study of identical twins. One entry per CDR3 protein results from TCRdb running MiXCR on the 5' RACE reads. The sample comprises roughly 250,000 distinct CDR3 sequences, roughly an eighth of which are singletons, and approximately 10% rests with the top ten. Specimen: memory (CD45RO+) T cells sorted from blood. These receptors came from a woman aged 18-35 years in good health. CDR3s include the opening cysteine and the closing phenylalanine or tryptophan. D genes are given only for firm matches. The size field is filled for only some rows; it gives once, few, many or a size class.

cdr3_nt	cdr3_aa	clone_size	d_call	v_call	j_call
TGTGCCAGCAGTGACGGGGACATTCAGTACTTC	CASSDGDIQYF	few	-	TRBV25-1	TRBJ2-4
TGTGCCAGCAGCTTTCAGACCTCTGGGGCCAACGTCCTGACTTTC	CASSFQTSGANVLTF	many	-	TRBV7-2	TRBJ2-6
TGTGCCAGTAGTATAGGTTCGGGACGAACCCAAGAGACCCAGTACTTC	CASSIGSGRTQETQYF	few	-	TRBV19	TRBJ2-5
TGTGCCAGCAGCGTATACGTTTATTCCCCAAAGAAGATTAGCAATCAGCCCCAGCATTTT	CASSVYVYSPKKISNQPQHF	-	-	TRBV9	TRBJ1-5
TGTGCCAGCAGCCCTATTCCTGGAAACACCATATATTTT	CASSPIPGNTIYF	few	-	TRBV7-3	TRBJ1-3
TGCAGTGCTAGAGATGTCCTCACCCTAGCGGGAGGCACAGATACGCAGTATTTT	CSARDVLTLAGGTDTQYF	-	TRBD2	TRBV20-1	TRBJ2-3
TGTGCCAGCAGCTTAGGGGGGAGTACGAACTATGGCTACACCTTC	CASSLGGSTNYGYTF	few	-	TRBV7-8	TRBJ1-2
TGCAGTGCTAGGCCCTTGGGCGTTAAGAGCTCCTACAATGAGCAGTTCTTC	CSARPLGVKSSYNEQFF	many	-	TRBV20-1	TRBJ2-1
TGTGCCAGCAGCCAAAGGGTCCGGAGGGAAGCTTTCTTT	CASSQRVRREAFF	many	-	TRBV7-2	TRBJ1-1
TGTGCCATCGGGACGGCCCAAGAGACCCAGTACTTC	CAIGTAQETQYF	-	-	TRBV10-3	TRBJ2-5
TGCAGTGCTAGAGGGGGACTGGGCTACCAAGAGACCCAGTACTTC	CSARGGLGYQETQYF	-	-	TRBV20-1	TRBJ2-5
TGTGCCAGCAGTCGACTAGCGTGGCCAGATACGCAGTATTTT	CASSRLAWPDTQYF	many	TRBD2	TRBV12-3/TRBV12-4	TRBJ2-3
TGTGCCACCAGCAGACAGGGGCCGGACACCGGGGAGCTGTTTTTT	CATSRQGPDTGELFF	few	-	TRBV15	TRBJ2-2
TGTGCCAGTAGTGGCTCCACTGAAGCTTTCTTT	CASSGSTEAFF	many	-	TRBV19	TRBJ1-1
TGCGCCAGCAGCTTGCGGACAGGGGAACGGGGCTACACCTTC	CASSLRTGERGYTF	many	TRBD1	TRBV5-1	TRBJ1-2
TGTGCCTGGAGTCGAGGGACGGGGAATGAGCAGTTCTTC	CAWSRGTGNEQFF	-	-	TRBV30	TRBJ2-1
TGTGCCAGCAGTGACTGGCTAGCGGCCAATGAGCAGTTCTTC	CASSDWLAANEQFF	few	TRBD2	TRBV2	TRBJ2-1
TGTGCCAGCAGTGTTAGCCGGGGGAGCTCCTACGAGCAGTACTTC	CASSVSRGSSYEQYF	-	-	TRBV25-1	TRBJ2-7
TGTGCCAGCAGTTTTCTAGATGAGCATTTCTTC	CASSFLDEHFF	-	-	TRBV12-3/TRBV12-4	TRBJ2-1
TGTGCCAGCAGGCCTGCACCTAAAGGGGCCGGGGAGCTGTTTTTT	CASRPAPKGAGELFF	-	-	TRBV4-2	TRBJ2-2
TGTGCCAGCACCTCGCAGCAGGGGGCTCCGGAAAAACTGTTTTTT	CASTSQQGAPEKLFF	few	TRBD1	TRBV7-2	TRBJ1-4
TGTGCCACCCACGGGGGGGCCTTCTACAATGAGCAGTTCTTC	CATHGGAFYNEQFF	-	TRBD2	TRBV5-6	TRBJ2-1
TGTGCCAGCTCACCTGGGGGCCCCTATCAGCCCCAGCATTTT	CASSPGGPYQPQHF	few	-	TRBV18	TRBJ1-5
TGCAGTGCTAGAGCCCCCGACAGGGAATACGAGCAGTACTTC	CSARAPDREYEQYF	few	TRBD1	TRBV20-1	TRBJ2-7
TGTGCCTGGAGTGTAGGTAGTAGGGCCTTTAGCGAGCAGTACTTC	CAWSVGSRAFSEQYF	few	-	TRBV30	TRBJ2-7
TGCAGTGCTGACCTCTACAATGAGCAGTTCTTC	CSADLYNEQFF	few	-	TRBV20-1	TRBJ2-1
TGTGCCAGCAGCTTGGGTGGGGAGCAGCCCCAGCATTTT	CASSLGGEQPQHF	-	-	TRBV5-6	TRBJ1-5
TGTGCCAGCTCACCACTCCAGAACACAGATACGCAGTATTTT	CASSPLQNTDTQYF	many	-	TRBV18	TRBJ2-3
TGCAGTGCCCGGCGACAGGGTAGTTTCTACGAGCAGTACTTC	CSARRQGSFYEQYF	few	TRBD1	TRBV20-1	TRBJ2-7
TGTGCCAGCAGTCCCTGGACTAGCGGGGTGCAAGAGACCCAGTACTTC	CASSPWTSGVQETQYF	-	TRBD2	TRBV6-2/TRBV6-3	TRBJ2-5
TGTGCCAGCAGCCAAGTCCAGACTTATGGCTACACCTTC	CASSQVQTYGYTF	many	-	TRBV14	TRBJ1-2
TGTGCCAGCAGCTCCGAGGGGTCGTTCACCGGGGAGCTGTTTTTT	CASSSEGSFTGELFF	-	-	TRBV7-8	TRBJ2-2
TGTGCCAGCAGCTTAGACTTAAGAGCGGGAGAAGGCTACGAGCAGTACTTC	CASSLDLRAGEGYEQYF	many	TRBD2	TRBV7-9	TRBJ2-7
TGTGCCAGCAGCCCGGGCGGACTAGCGGGAGTTTTGAAGACCCAGTACTTC	CASSPGGLAGVLKTQYF	once	TRBD2	TRBV11-2	TRBJ2-5
TGTGCCAGCAGCCGGGACCGAACTTCCAATGAGCAGTTCTTC	CASSRDRTSNEQFF	-	-	TRBV12-3/TRBV12-4	TRBJ2-1
TGCAGTGCTAGAGATCGAGGGACTAGCCGGCGAAATGAGCAGTTCTTC	CSARDRGTSRRNEQFF	-	TRBD2	TRBV20-1	TRBJ2-1
TGTGCCACCAGCAGAGAGGGATTACAGGGGCTGAGCTACGAGCAGTACTTC	CATSREGLQGLSYEQYF	-	TRBD1	TRBV15	TRBJ2-7
TGCAGTGCTGCCCAAAACAGGCCCCCCTACGAGCAGTACTTC	CSAAQNRPPYEQYF	many	-	TRBV20-1	TRBJ2-7
TGCGCCAGCAGCCAAGGGGATTTGCAGGCCCACAATGAGCAGTTCTTC	CASSQGDLQAHNEQFF	-	-	TRBV4-1	TRBJ2-1
TGCAGCGTTGAAGCTCCGACACCTATTAACACTGAAGCTTTCTTT	CSVEAPTPINTEAFF	-	-	TRBV29-1	TRBJ1-1